This record concerns one T cell receptor beta chain sequence. This specimen belongs to a study of chemoradiotherapy in HPV16-positive cancers. Method: immunoSEQ multiplex PCR; TCRdb's copy keeps in-frame clones and lacks some. In the table there are roughly 500 clones, approximately 88% of which are singletons. The germline gives CDR1 SEHNR, CDR2 FQNEAQ (reference sequence). V lost 6 bases to trimming and J lost 5 bases, with 8 bases between them. CDR3 size: 13 residues. The chain links TRBV7-9 to TRBJ2-6; D is undetermined. The source was tumor tissue, collected from a patient who underwent chemoradiotherapy. The receptor was isolated from a human donor with HPV-associated anogenital cancer. The CDR3 reads CASRPDRANVLTF. Written as DNA, the CDR3 is TGTGCCAGCAGGCCCGACAGGGCCAACGTCCTGACTTTC.